Included here is one T cell receptor beta chain sequence, with context. The antigen is unknown. Profiling that covered TCR beta VDJ and CDR3 relied on genomic DNA as its template. MiXCR, applied by TCRdb to the reads, yields one record per CDR3 protein. The table includes approximately 380,000 distinct CDR3 sequences, approximately 70% detected once. This sample was taken from a study of CD8+CD57+ T cells in acquired aplastic anemia. Overall study context: Roughly 3.1 ug was the average amount of DNA from sorted CD4+ and CD8+ cells.

The CDR3 spans 14 residues. CDR1 is DFQATT and CDR2 is SNEGSKA in the germline V gene (reference sequence). V trimming: 6 bases; J trimming: 6 bases; junction bases outside the gene matches: 12. Points from the study as a whole: Both patients and controls carried the same twenty-nine CD8+ CDR3 sequences.

Sequencing was carried out using sorted CD4+, CD8+, or CD8+CD57+ T cells (not recorded which) from PBMCs. This TCR derives from a human donor in good health, serving as a control. The chain links TRBV20-1 to TRBJ2-5, with 8 bases identical to TRBD1. The CDR3 sequence: CSATPGTGEQTQYF. For the CDR3, the DNA is TGCAGTGCGACCCCCGGGACAGGCGAACAGACCCAGTACTTC.